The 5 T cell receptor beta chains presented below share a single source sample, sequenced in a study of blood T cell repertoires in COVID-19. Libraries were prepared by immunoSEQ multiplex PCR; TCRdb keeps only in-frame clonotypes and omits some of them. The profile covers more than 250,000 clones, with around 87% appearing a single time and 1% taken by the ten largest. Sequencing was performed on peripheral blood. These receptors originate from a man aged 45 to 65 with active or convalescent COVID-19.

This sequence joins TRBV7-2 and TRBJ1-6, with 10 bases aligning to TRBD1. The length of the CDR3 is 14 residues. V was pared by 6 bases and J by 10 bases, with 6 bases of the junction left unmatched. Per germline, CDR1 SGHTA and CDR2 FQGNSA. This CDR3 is CASSPGQGRSPLHF. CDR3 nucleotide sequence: TGTGCCAGCAGTCCGGGACAGGGGCGATCACCCCTCCACTTT.

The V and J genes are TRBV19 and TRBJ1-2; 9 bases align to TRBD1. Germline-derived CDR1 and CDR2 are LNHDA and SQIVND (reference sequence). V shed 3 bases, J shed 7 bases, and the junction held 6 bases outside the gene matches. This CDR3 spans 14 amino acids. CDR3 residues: CASSIQQGALGYTF. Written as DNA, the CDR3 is TGTGCCAGTAGTATTCAACAGGGGGCGCTTGGCTACACCTTC.

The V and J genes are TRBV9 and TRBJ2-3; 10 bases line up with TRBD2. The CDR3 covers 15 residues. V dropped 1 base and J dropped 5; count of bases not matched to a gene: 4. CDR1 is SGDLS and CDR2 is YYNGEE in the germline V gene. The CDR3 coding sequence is TGTGCCAGCAGCGTATTGTCTAGCGGGAGAGATACGCAGTATTTT. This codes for CASSVLSSGRDTQYF.

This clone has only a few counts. The CDR3 DNA is TGCGCCAGCAGCCAAGACAGGGTTGCTAATGAAAAACTGTTTTTT. Its protein is CASSQDRVANEKLFF. The chain employs TRBV4-3 and TRBJ1-4; D might be TRBD1 (5 bases). V was cut by 0 bases and J by 3 bases, with 8 bases left in between. Germline V gene data show CDR1 as LGHNA and CDR2 as YSLEER. This CDR3 spans 15 amino acids.

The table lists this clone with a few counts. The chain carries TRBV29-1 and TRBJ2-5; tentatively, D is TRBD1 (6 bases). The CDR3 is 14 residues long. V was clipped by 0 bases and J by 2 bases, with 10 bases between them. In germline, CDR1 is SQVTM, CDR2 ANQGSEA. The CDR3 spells CSVEDWTEQETQYF. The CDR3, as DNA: TGCAGCGTTGAAGATTGGACAGAACAAGAGACCCAGTACTTC.